The 26 T cell receptor beta chains given below trace back to one sample, sequenced in a study of STAT5B mutations in CD4+ large granular lymphocyte leukemia. Produced via immunoSEQ multiplex PCR; TCRdb's table is partial and in-frame only. The data show approximately 31,000 clones, with around 72% seen just once and 2% held by the top ten. Sequenced sample: CD4+ T cells from blood buffy coats. These receptors originate from a human donor in good health.

The chain recombines TRBV5-1 with TRBJ1-1, with 8 bases aligning to TRBD1. Germline loops: CDR1 SGHRS, CDR2 YFSETQ. CDR3 length: 13 amino acids. The V and J ends lost 4 bases and 6 bases, in that order; junction bases with no gene match: 5. Here the CDR3 reads CASSPTGVSEAFF. The CDR3 DNA reads TGCGCCAGCAGCCCGACAGGGGTCTCTGAAGCTTTCTTT.

This chain uses TRBV2 with TRBJ1-5; D is undetermined. Between the trimmed V and J ends, which lost 2 bases and 7 bases, there was a span of 12 bases. Germline V gene data show CDR1 as SNHLY and CDR2 as FYNNEI. The CDR3 loop spans 14 amino acids. CDR3 amino acids: CASSEWRGGQPQHF. CDR3 in DNA: TGTGCCAGCAGTGAATGGAGAGGCGGACAGCCCCAGCATTTT.

The chain employs TRBV5-4 and TRBJ2-7; 15 bases fit TRBD2. The CDR3 runs 17 residues. The V segment lost 3 bases and the J segment 3 bases; nucleotides outside the gene matches: 7. Looked up from germline, CDR1 is SGHNT and CDR2 is YYREEE (reference sequence). CDR3 in DNA: TGTGCCAGCAGCTCCTACGGACTAGCGGGGGGGTTCTACGAGCAGTACTTC. Its protein product is CASSSYGLAGGFYEQYF. Full variable domain (outside the CDR3, taken from reference TRBV5-4 and TRBJ2-7): ETGVTQSPTHLIKTRGQQVTLRCSSQSGHNTVSWYQQALGQGPQFIFQYYREEENGRGNFPPRFSGLQFPNYSSELNVNALELDDSALYLCASSSYGLAGGFYEQYFGPGTRLTVT.

The genes are TRBV6-6 and TRBJ2-2; possibly TRBD2 for D (6 bases). Germline CDR1 and CDR2: MNHNY and SVGAGI (reference sequence). Trimming stripped 2 bases from V and 6 bases from J, with 10 bases between. CDR3 length equals 14 residues. The CDR3 loop is CASSYPASAGELFF. The CDR3 DNA reads TGTGCCAGCAGTTACCCCGCTAGCGCCGGGGAGCTGTTTTTT.

The chain links TRBV18 to TRBJ2-7, with TRBD2 identical over 12 bases. The CDR3 sequence is 21 residues long. With 10 bases clipped from V and 7 bases from J, the junction kept 32 bases outside the gene matches. Germline CDR1 reads KGHSH; CDR2 reads LQKENI. CDR3 bases: TGTGCCACCAGCCCTATCACCGCAGGGGGCTCGACTAGCGGGAGAAGGGGGGAGCAGTACTTC. Translation gives CATSPITAGGSTSGRRGEQYF. Full variable domain (rest looked up from reference TRBV18 and TRBJ2-7): NAGVMQNPRHLVRRRGQEARLRCSPMKGHSHVYWYRQLPEEGLKFMVYLQKENIIDESGMPKERFSAEFPKEGPSILRIQQVVRGDSAAYFCATSPITAGGSTSGRRGEQYFGPGTRLTVT.

This clone has more than one count but fewer than ten. The chain employs TRBV7-2 and TRBJ1-6; D is unresolved. The V end lost 0 bases, the J end lost 7 bases, and 7 bases lay between the germline ends. The CDR3 runs to 14 residues. The germline V gene encodes CDR1 SGHTA and CDR2 FQGNSA. In DNA, the CDR3 is TGTGCCAGCAGCTTAGCGCTGGGAAATTCACCCCTCCACTTT. Translated: CASSLALGNSPLHF.

The gene calls are TRBV5-1 and TRBJ1-5; D ambiguous. Germline loops: CDR1 SGHRS, CDR2 YFSETQ. The CDR3 contains 15 residues. V shed 2 bases and J shed 3 bases, with 12 bases lying between them. CDR3 sequence: CASSFGGGNNQPQHF. CDR3 sequence (DNA): TGCGCCAGCAGCTTCGGTGGAGGGAACAATCAGCCCCAGCATTTT.

This clone was recorded only once. This chain connects TRBV6-1 to TRBJ2-2; D tentatively fits TRBD1 or TRBD2 (6 bases each). Trimming shortened V by 4 bases and J by 2 bases, and 11 bases separated the two germline ends. In germline, CDR1 is MNHNS, CDR2 SASEGT. The CDR3 contains 15 residues. The CDR3 DNA sequence: TGTGCCAGCAGTGCCCGGGGGCTAAACACCGGGGAGCTGTTTTTT. Protein product: CASSARGLNTGELFF.

The CDR3 spells CASSSQGTSETQYF. Here the CDR3 DNA reads TGTGCCAGCAGCTCTCAAGGGACTAGCGAGACCCAGTACTTC. V is TRBV7-2 and J is TRBJ2-5; 9 bases agree with TRBD2. The CDR3 is made up of 14 amino acids. Unmatched junction bases numbered 5, after V lost 4 bases and J lost 5 bases. The germline gives CDR1 SGHTA, CDR2 FQGNSA.

This clone was observed a few times. V and J are TRBV6-5 and TRBJ1-1; the match to TRBD1 covers 8 bases. The J segment lost 2 bases and the V segment lost 8 bases, leaving 10 bases of the junction unmatched. Germline CDR1 reads MNHEY; CDR2 reads SVGAGI. This CDR3 comprises 15 residues. The CDR3 DNA sequence: TGTGCCAGCCGACTGGACAGGGCGGGAAACACTGAAGCTTTCTTT. Its translation: CASRLDRAGNTEAFF.

The V call is TRBV4-1, the J call TRBJ1-5; no clear D gene. The CDR3 sequence is 15 residues long. Germline values: CDR1 MGHRA, CDR2 YSYEKL. V lost 1 base to trimming and J lost 0 bases, with 7 bases between them. CDR3 protein: CASSQVPHSNQPQHF. The CDR3 coding sequence is TGCGCCAGCAGCCAAGTACCCCATAGCAATCAGCCCCAGCATTTT.

The chain employs TRBV6-6 and TRBJ1-2; 11 nucleotides line up with TRBD1. CDR1 is MNHNY and CDR2 is SVGAGI in the germline V gene (reference sequence). This CDR3 is built from 16 residues. Trimming cost V 4 bases and J 1 base; bases outside gene matches: 5. In DNA, the CDR3 is TGTGCCAGCAGTTCAAGGACAGGGGGCGTTAACTATGGCTACACCTTC. Amino acids: CASSSRTGGVNYGYTF.

The CDR3 DNA is TGTGCCAGCAGTTCGGACAGGGCGATTAACTACGAGCAGTACTTC. Translation: CASSSDRAINYEQYF. The chain employs TRBV2 and TRBJ2-7, with 8 bases matching TRBD1. The trim removed 5 bases at V and 3 bases at J, leaving 9 bases unmatched. Germline V gene sequence: CDR1 SNHLY, CDR2 FYNNEI. This CDR3 is built from 15 residues.

CDR3: CSGGGTGETQYF. In DNA, the CDR3 is TGCAGCGGGGGGGGGACAGGCGAGACCCAGTACTTC. The chain joins TRBV29-1 to TRBJ2-5; possible D gene TRBD1, 8 bases. Germline assignment: CDR1 SQVTM and CDR2 ANQGSEA. This CDR3 has 12 amino acids. V was pared by 7 bases and J by 5 bases, with 14 bases between.

The chain uses TRBV4-1 and TRBJ2-3; 7 bases match TRBD1. Germline V gives CDR1 MGHRA, CDR2 YSYEKL. CDR3 length equals 17 residues. J lost 4 bases, V lost 3 bases, and 13 bases had no gene match. CDR3 bases: TGCGCCAGCAGCCAGTCCTCCAGGGGGAAGGCGCCAGATACGCAGTATTTT. It yields the protein CASSQSSRGKAPDTQYF.

This sequence joins TRBV6-1 and TRBJ1-1; no reliable D call. There are 12 residues in the CDR3. From germline, CDR1 is MNHNS and CDR2 SASEGT. The V end was cut by 7 bases, the J end by 1 base, with 7 bases between. This CDR3 reads CASMSPNTEAFF. The DNA of the CDR3 is TGTGCCAGCATGAGCCCGAACACTGAAGCTTTCTTT.

This rearrangement joins TRBV6-6 to TRBJ2-5; TRBD2 agrees at 8 bases. From germline, CDR1 is MNHNY and CDR2 SVGAGI (reference sequence). This CDR3 is built from 15 residues. J gave up 2 bases and V 2 bases, and 4 bases lay outside the gene matches. CDR3 sequence reads: CASSYPGGGQETQYF. The CDR3 nucleotides are TGTGCCAGCAGTTACCCGGGGGGGGGACAAGAGACCCAGTACTTC.

V and J are TRBV29-1 and TRBJ1-5; maybe TRBD1 (5 bases). V dropped 4 bases and J dropped 3 bases, with 10 bases sitting between them. This CDR3 is built from 13 residues. Germline V CDR1 and CDR2: SQVTM, ANQGSEA. The CDR3 reads CSVARGPNQPQHF. CDR3 nucleotide sequence: TGCAGCGTTGCTAGGGGTCCCAATCAGCCCCAGCATTTT.

J is TRBJ2-5 and V is TRBV15; tentatively, D is TRBD1 (6 bases). V shed 0 bases and J shed 4 bases, with 9 bases lying between them. This CDR3 has 14 amino acids. In germline, CDR1 is LNHNV, CDR2 YYDKDF (reference sequence). The CDR3, as DNA: TGTGCCACCAGCAGAGATGCCAGGGGAGAGACCCAGTACTTC. It codes for CATSRDARGETQYF. The complete variable domain, with remaining parts taken from reference TRBV15 and TRBJ2-5, reads DAMVIQNPRYQVTQFGKPVTLSCSQTLNHNVMYWYQQKSSQAPKLLFHYYDKDFNNEADTPDNFQSRRPNTSFCFLDIRSPGLGDTAMYLCATSRDARGETQYFGPGTRLLVL.

The chain is built from TRBV4-1 and TRBJ1-2; 8 nucleotides align to TRBD1. V gave up 0 bases and J gave up 3 bases; unmatched junction bases: 9. Germline V gene data show CDR1 as MGHRA and CDR2 as YSYEKL. The CDR3 extends over 17 amino acids. CDR3 sequence: CASSQDSNTGGDYGYTF. As DNA, the CDR3 is TGCGCCAGCAGCCAAGATAGTAATACAGGGGGGGACTATGGCTACACCTTC.

The chain joins TRBV2 to TRBJ2-5, with D perhaps TRBD2 (6 bases). Germline V gives CDR1 SNHLY, CDR2 FYNNEI. Trimming stripped 7 bases from V and 1 base from J, with 13 bases between. This CDR3 region has 14 residues. The CDR3, as DNA: TGTGCCAGCAACCGTCGGGGGATCCAAGAGACCCAGTACTTC. Protein: CASNRRGIQETQYF.

There are a few counts of this clone. As DNA, the CDR3 is TGTGCCAGCAGCCTACGGGGACAGAATTCACCCCTCCACTTT. Its protein product is CASSLRGQNSPLHF. The chain couples TRBV9 to TRBJ1-6; 7 bases agree with TRBD1. Per the germline V gene, CDR1 is SGDLS and CDR2 is YYNGEE. With V trimmed by 4 bases and J by 7 bases, 5 bases remained unmatched. The length of the CDR3 is 14 residues.

This clone has more than one count but fewer than ten. The chain carries TRBV10-3 and TRBJ1-1; 8 positions agree with TRBD1. V shed 6 bases and J 3 bases; nucleotides not matched to a gene: 6. The CDR3 extends over 14 amino acids. The germline gives CDR1 ENHRY, CDR2 SYGVKD. The CDR3 region is CAISLTGVDTEAFF. The CDR3 DNA sequence: TGTGCCATCAGCCTGACAGGGGTGGACACTGAAGCTTTCTTT.

This clone was found a few times. V is TRBV6-5 and J is TRBJ2-3, with D perhaps TRBD1 or TRBD2 (5 bases each). Germline V gene lookup returns CDR1 MNHEY and CDR2 SVGAGI. The CDR3 extends over 15 amino acids. With 6 bases removed from V and 2 bases from J, the gap between germline ends came to 15 bases. Here the CDR3 reads CASSTSGRVTDTQYF. CDR3 nucleotide sequence: TGTGCCAGCAGCACTTCGGGGCGGGTCACAGATACGCAGTATTTT.

V is TRBV5-1 and J is TRBJ2-7; possibly TRBD1 for D (6 bases). CDR3 length: 14 residues. V lost 2 bases to trimming and J lost 0 bases, with 9 bases between them. Per germline, CDR1 SGHRS and CDR2 YFSETQ. In DNA form, the CDR3 reads TGCGCCAGCAGCTTTGACAGGACCTCCTACGAGCAGTACTTC. Amino acid sequence: CASSFDRTSYEQYF.

This sequence joins TRBV6-5 and TRBJ1-4; 10 bases fit TRBD1. The V segment lost 3 bases and the J segment 6 bases; nucleotides outside the gene matches: 4. The CDR3 is made up of 15 amino acids. In germline, CDR1 is MNHEY, CDR2 SVGAGI. CDR3 coding DNA: TGTGCCAGCAGTTATTCCGGGACAGGGGATGAAAAACTGTTTTTT. Residues: CASSYSGTGDEKLFF.